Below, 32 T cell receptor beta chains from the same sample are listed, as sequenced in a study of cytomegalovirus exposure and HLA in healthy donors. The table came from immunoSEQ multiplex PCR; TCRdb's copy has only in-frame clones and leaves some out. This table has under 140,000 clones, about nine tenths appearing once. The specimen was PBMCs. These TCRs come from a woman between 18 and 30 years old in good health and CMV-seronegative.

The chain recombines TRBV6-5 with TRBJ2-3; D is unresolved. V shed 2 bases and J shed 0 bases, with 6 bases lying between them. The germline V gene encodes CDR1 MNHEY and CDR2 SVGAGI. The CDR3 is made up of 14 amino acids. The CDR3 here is CASSYDKSTDTQYF. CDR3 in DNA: TGTGCCAGCAGTTACGACAAAAGCACAGATACGCAGTATTTT.

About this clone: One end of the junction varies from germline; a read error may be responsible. CDR3 loop: CASTVVPGGELFF. In DNA form, the CDR3 reads TGTGCCAGCACCGTAGTACCGGGCGGGGAGCTGTTTTTT. The J gene is TRBJ2-2, the V gene TRBV9; D uncertain. CDR3 length: 13 amino acids. CDR1 is SGDLS, CDR2 YYNGEE, per germline.

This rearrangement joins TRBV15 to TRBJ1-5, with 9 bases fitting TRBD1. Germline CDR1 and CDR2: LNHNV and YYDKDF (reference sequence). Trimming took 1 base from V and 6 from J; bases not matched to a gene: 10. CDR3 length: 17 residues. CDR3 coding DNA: TGTGCCACCAGCAGAGTCTTGGGACAGGGTACGATTCAGCCCCAGCATTTT. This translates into CATSRVLGQGTIQPQHF. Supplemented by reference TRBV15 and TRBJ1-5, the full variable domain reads DAMVIQNPRYQVTQFGKPVTLSCSQTLNHNVMYWYQQKSSQAPKLLFHYYDKDFNNEADTPDNFQSRRPNTSFCFLDIRSPGLGDTAMYLCATSRVLGQGTIQPQHFGDGTRLSIL.

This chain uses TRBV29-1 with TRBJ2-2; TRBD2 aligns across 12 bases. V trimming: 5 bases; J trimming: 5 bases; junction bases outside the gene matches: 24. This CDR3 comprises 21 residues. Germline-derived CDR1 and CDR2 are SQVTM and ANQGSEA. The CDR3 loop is CSVRGIRGWASGRARTGELFF. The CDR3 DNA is TGCAGCGTTAGGGGGATTAGAGGTTGGGCTAGCGGGAGGGCCCGGACCGGGGAGCTGTTTTTT.

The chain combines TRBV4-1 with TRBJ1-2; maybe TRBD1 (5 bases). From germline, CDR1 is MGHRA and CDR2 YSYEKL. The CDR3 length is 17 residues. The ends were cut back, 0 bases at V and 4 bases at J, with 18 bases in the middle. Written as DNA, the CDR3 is TGCGCCAGCAGCCAAGAGACTGGTCTGGCAGGGCTCTATGGCTACACCTTC. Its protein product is CASSQETGLAGLYGYTF.

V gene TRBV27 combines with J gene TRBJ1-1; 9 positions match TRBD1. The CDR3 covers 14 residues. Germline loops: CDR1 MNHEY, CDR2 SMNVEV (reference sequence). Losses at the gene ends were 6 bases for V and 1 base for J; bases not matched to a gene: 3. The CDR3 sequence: CASRGTGRNTEAFF. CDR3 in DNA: TGTGCCAGCAGGGGGACAGGGAGGAACACTGAAGCTTTCTTT.

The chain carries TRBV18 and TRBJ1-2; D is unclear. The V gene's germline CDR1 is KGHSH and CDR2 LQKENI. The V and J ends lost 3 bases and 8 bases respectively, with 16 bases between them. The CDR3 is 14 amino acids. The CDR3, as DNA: TGTGCCAGCTCACCGGACGGGATTAGTCGGGGCTACACCTTC. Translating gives CASSPDGISRGYTF.

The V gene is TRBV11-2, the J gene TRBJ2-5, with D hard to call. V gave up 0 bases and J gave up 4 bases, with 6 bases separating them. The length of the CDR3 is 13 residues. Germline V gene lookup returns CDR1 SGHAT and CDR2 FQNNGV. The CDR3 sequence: CASSLDYGETQYF. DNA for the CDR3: TGTGCCAGCAGCTTAGATTACGGAGAGACCCAGTACTTC.

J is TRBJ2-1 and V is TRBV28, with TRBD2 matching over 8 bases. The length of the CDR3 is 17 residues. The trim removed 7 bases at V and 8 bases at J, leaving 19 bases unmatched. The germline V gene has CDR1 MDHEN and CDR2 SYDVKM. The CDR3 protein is CASTPVGAGGSTYEQFF. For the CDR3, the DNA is TGTGCCAGCACCCCCGTAGGGGCGGGAGGTTCCACCTATGAGCAGTTCTTC.

For the CDR3, the DNA is TGTGCCAGCAGTCCGGACTCAGGACCCGAAAAACTGTTTTTT. Residues: CASSPDSGPEKLFF. The chain uses TRBV2 and TRBJ1-4; D is unresolved. Trimming took 5 bases from V and 8 from J, leaving 15 bases between them. The CDR3 covers 14 residues. Germline loops: CDR1 SNHLY, CDR2 FYNNEI.

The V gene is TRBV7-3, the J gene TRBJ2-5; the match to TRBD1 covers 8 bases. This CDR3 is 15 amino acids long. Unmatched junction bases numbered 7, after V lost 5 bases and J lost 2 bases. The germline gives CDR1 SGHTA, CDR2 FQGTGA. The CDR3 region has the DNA TGTGCCAGCAGCCCTCACGGACAGGGTCAAGAGACCCAGTACTTC. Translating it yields CASSPHGQGQETQYF.

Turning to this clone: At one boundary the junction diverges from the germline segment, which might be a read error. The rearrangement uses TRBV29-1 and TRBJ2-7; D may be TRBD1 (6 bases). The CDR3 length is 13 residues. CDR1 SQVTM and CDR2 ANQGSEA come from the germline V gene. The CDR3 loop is CSVPQGNSYKQYF. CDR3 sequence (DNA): TGCAGCGTACCACAGGGTAACTCCTACAAGCAGTACTTC.

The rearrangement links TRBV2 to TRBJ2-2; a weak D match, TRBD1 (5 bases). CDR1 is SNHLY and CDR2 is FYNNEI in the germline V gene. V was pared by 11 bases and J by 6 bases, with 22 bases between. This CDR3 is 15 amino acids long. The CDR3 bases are TGTGCCTCCGCGCGACCGGGCCTAGGGGCCGGGGAGCTGTTTTTT. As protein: CASARPGLGAGELFF. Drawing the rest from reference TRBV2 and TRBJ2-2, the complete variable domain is EPEVTQTPSHQVTQMGQEVILRCVPISNHLYFYWYRQILGQKVEFLVSFYNNEISEKSEIFDDQFSVERPDGSNFTLKIRSTKLEDSAMYFCASARPGLGAGELFFGEGSRLTVL.

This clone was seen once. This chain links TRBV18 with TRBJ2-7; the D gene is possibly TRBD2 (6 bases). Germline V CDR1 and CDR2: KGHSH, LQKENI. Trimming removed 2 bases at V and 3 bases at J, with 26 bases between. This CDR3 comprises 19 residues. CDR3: CASSPGFVHQGRENYEQYF. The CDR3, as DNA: TGTGCCAGCTCACCAGGGTTTGTGCATCAGGGACGGGAGAACTACGAGCAGTACTTC.

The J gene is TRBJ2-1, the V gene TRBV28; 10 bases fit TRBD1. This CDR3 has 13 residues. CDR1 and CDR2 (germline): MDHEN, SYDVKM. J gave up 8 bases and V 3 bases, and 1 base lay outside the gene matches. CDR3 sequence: CASSLDRGDEQFF. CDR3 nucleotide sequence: TGTGCCAGCAGTTTGGACAGGGGGGATGAGCAGTTCTTC. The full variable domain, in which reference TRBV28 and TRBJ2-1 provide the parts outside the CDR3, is DVKVTQSSRYLVKRTGEKVFLECVQDMDHENMFWYRQDPGLGLRLIYFSYDVKMKEKGDIPEGYSVSREKKERFSLILESASTNQTSMYLCASSLDRGDEQFFGPGTRLTVL.

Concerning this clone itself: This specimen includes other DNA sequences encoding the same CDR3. CDR3 region: CASSLSSYEQYF. CDR3 DNA sequence: TGTGCCAGCAGCTTGAGCTCCTACGAGCAGTACTTC. The rearrangement joins TRBV28 to TRBJ2-7; D is ambiguous. CDR3 length: 12 amino acids. Trimming pared 6 bases from V and 0 bases from J, leaving 6 bases between. Germline V gives CDR1 MDHEN, CDR2 SYDVKM.

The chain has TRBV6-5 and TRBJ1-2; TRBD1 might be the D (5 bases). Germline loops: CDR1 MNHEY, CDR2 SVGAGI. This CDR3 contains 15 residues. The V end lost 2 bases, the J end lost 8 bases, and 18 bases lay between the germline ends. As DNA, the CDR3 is TGTGCCAGCAGTTACACGACCTGGGGGGGGTTGGGCTACACCTTC. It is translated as CASSYTTWGGLGYTF.

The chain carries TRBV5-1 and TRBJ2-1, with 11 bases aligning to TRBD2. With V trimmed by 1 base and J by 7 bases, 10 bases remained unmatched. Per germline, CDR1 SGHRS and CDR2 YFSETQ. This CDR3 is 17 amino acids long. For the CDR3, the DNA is TGCGCCAGCAGCTTGTCCCTAGCGGGGGGTCCCGGTAATGAGCAGTTCTTC. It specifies CASSLSLAGGPGNEQFF.

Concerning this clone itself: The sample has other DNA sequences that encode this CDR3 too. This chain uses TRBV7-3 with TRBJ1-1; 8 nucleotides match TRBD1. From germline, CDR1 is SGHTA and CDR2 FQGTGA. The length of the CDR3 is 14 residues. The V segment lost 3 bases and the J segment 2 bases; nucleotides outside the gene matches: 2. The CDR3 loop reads CASSLDRVNTEAFF. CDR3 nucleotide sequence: TGTGCCAGCAGCTTGGACAGGGTTAACACTGAAGCTTTCTTT. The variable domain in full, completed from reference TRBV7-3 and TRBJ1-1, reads GAGVSQTPSNKVTEKGKYVELRCDPISGHTALYWYRQSLGQGPEFLIYFQGTGAADDSGLPNDRFFAVRPEGSVSTLKIQRTERGDSAVYLCASSLDRVNTEAFFGQGTRLTVV.

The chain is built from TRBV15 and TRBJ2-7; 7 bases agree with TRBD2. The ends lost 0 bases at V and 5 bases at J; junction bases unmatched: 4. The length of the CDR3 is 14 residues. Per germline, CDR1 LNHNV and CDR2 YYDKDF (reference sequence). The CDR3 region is CATSRDRAGDEQYF. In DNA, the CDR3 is TGTGCCACCAGCAGAGATCGGGCGGGGGACGAGCAGTACTTC. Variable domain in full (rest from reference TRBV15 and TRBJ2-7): DAMVIQNPRYQVTQFGKPVTLSCSQTLNHNVMYWYQQKSSQAPKLLFHYYDKDFNNEADTPDNFQSRRPNTSFCFLDIRSPGLGDTAMYLCATSRDRAGDEQYFGPGTRLTVT.

In DNA, the CDR3 is TGTGCCAGCAGCCCCTGGACAGGGGGCACAGATACGCAGTATTTT. This encodes CASSPWTGGTDTQYF. The chain recombines TRBV11-1 with TRBJ2-3, with TRBD1 matching over 9 bases. Germline V CDR1 and CDR2: SGHAT, FQDESV (reference sequence). This CDR3 has 15 amino acids. J was trimmed by 1 base and V by 5 bases; bases with no gene match: 4.

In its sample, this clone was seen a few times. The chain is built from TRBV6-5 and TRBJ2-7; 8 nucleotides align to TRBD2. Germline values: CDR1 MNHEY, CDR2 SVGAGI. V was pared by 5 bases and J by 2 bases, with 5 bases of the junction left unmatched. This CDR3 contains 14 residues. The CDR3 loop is CASSPLAVPYEQYF. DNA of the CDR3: TGTGCCAGCAGTCCACTAGCGGTTCCCTACGAGCAGTACTTC.

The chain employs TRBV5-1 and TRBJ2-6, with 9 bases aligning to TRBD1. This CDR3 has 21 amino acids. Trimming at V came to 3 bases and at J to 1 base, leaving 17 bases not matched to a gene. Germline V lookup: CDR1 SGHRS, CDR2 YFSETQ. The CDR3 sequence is CASSSGPGTGPTTSGANVLTF. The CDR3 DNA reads TGCGCCAGCAGCTCCGGACCCGGGACAGGGCCCACCACTTCTGGGGCCAACGTCCTGACTTTC.

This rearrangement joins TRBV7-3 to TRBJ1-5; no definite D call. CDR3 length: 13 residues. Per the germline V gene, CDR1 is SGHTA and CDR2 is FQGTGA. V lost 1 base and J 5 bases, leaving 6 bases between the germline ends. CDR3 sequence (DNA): TGTGCCAGCAGCTTAAACCCGGATCAGCCCCAGCATTTT. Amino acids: CASSLNPDQPQHF.

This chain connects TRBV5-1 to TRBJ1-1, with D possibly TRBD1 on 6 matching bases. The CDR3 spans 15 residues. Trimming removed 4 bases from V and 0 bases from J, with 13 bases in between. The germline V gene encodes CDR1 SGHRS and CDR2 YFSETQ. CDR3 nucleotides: TGCGCCAGCAGCCCCAGGACAGCCATGAACACTGAAGCTTTCTTT. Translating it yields CASSPRTAMNTEAFF.

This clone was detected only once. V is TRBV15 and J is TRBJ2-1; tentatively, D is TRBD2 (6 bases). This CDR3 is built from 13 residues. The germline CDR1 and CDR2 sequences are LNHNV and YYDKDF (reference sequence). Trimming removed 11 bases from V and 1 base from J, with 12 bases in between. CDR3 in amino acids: CAAGRASYNEQFF. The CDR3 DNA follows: TGTGCCGCGGGACGGGCTTCCTACAATGAGCAGTTCTTC.

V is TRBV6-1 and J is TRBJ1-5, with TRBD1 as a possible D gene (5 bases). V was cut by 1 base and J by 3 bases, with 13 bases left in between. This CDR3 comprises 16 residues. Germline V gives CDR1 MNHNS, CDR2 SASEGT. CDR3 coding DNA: TGTGCCAGCAGTGAAGTATTTGGAGGGGTCAATCAGCCCCAGCATTTT. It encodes CASSEVFGGVNQPQHF.

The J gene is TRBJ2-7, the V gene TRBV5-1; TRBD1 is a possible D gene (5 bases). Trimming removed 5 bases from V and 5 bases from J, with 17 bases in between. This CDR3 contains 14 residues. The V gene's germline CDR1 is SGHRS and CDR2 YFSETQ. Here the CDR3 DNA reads TGCGCCAGCAGACAGGTGCCACAACGTCACGAGCAGTACTTC. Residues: CASRQVPQRHEQYF.

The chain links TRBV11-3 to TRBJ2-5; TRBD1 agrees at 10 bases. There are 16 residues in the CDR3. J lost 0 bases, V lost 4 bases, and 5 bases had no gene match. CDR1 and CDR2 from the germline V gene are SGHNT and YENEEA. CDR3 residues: CASSSGTGDNQETQYF. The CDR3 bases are TGTGCCAGCAGCTCGGGGACAGGGGACAACCAAGAGACCCAGTACTTC.

The CDR3 DNA reads TGTGCCAGCAGCTTAATCCAGGGGGCGCATTCTGAGCAGTTCTTC. This translates into CASSLIQGAHSEQFF. The J gene is TRBJ2-1, the V gene TRBV7-3; 8 nucleotides align to TRBD1. The germline gives CDR1 SGHTA, CDR2 FQGTGA. J gave up 9 bases and V 1 base, and 8 bases lay outside the gene matches. The CDR3 extends over 15 amino acids.

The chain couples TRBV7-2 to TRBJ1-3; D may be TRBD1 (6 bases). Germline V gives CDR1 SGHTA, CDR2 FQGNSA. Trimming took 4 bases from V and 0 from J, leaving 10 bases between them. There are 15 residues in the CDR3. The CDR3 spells CASSSTGSSGNTIYF. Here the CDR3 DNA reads TGTGCCAGCAGCTCGACAGGTAGCTCTGGAAACACCATATATTTT.

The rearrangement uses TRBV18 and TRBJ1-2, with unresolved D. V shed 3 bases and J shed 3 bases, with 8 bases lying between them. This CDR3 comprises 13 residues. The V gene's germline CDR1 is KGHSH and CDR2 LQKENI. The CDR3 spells CASSPPGDYGYTF. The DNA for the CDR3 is TGTGCCAGCTCACCTCCGGGTGACTATGGCTACACCTTC.